A single T cell receptor beta chain is shown here with its context. Its antigen remains unknown. Germline values: CDR1 LGHNA, CDR2 YSLEER. The CDR3 loop spans 16 amino acids. The V gene end was trimmed by 0 bases and the J gene end by 7 bases; junction bases not matched to a gene: 7. The sample originates from a study of cytomegalovirus exposure and HLA in healthy donors. Study observations and caveats: One cluster of highly shared sequence variants probably arose as a sequencing artifact.

PCR involved 60 Vbeta and 13 Jbeta primers. Assay used: immunoSEQ multiplex PCR; TCRdb lists only in-frame clones, some missing. The sample lists about 170,000 clones; about 79% were seen once. Source material: PBMCs. The receptor was isolated from a woman between 50 and 59 years old in good health and CMV-seronegative. The chain carries TRBV4-3 and TRBJ1-3, with TRBD1 identical over 9 bases. In DNA, the CDR3 is TGCGCCAGCAGCCAAGAATGGACAGGGGTGATGAACACCATATATTTT. Protein: CASSQEWTGVMNTIYF.